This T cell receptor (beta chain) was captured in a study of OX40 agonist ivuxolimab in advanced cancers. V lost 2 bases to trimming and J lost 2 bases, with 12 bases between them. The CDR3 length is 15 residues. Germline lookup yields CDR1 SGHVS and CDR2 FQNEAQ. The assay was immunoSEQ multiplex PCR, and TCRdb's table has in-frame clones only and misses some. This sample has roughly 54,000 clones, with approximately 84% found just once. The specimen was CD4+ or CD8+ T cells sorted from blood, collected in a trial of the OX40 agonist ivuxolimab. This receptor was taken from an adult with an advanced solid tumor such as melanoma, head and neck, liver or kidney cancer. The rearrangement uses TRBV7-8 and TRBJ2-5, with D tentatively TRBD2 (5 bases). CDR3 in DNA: TGTGCCAGCAGCTTAATTCGAGGGCAGCAAGAGACCCAGTACTTC. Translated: CASSLIRGQQETQYF. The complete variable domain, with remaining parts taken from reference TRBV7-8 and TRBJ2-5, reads GAGVSQSPRYKVAKRGQDVALRCDPISGHVSLFWYQQALGQGPEFLTYFQNEAQLDKSGLPSDRFFAERPEGSVSTLKIQRTQQEDSAVYLCASSLIRGQQETQYFGPGTRLLVL.